This TCR beta chain appears in the sequencing data of a study of cytomegalovirus exposure and HLA in healthy donors. A multiplex PCR was run with 60 Vbeta primers and 13 Jbeta primers. In the authors' workflow: There were about 88 million unique TCR beta chains by a later count, and approximately 11 million of them were shared. The method was immunoSEQ multiplex PCR; TCRdb's version includes in-frame clones alone and lacks a portion of them. V, J and clone size are taken as reported in that table, and D and trimming were inferred from the DNA itself. The sample records some 200,000 clones, over 60% being singletons. To note about this clone: Its antigen remains unknown.

The CDR3 runs 14 residues. V dropped 6 bases and J dropped 2 bases, with 11 bases sitting between them. Germline CDR1 reads SGHKS; CDR2 reads YYEKEE (reference sequence). The study, taken as a whole, reports: Later, an analysis found that common viral pathogens appeared to be linked with several of the most significant clusters. It was only CMV serostatus that was available as immune exposure information. An analysis was carried out later, and it reportedly showed fewer N-insertions in an Asian-associated ancestry cluster than the roughly 700-donor mean.

This clonotype originated in a young man in good health and CMV-seronegative. Sequenced: PBMCs. The V call is TRBV5-5, the J call TRBJ1-4; D is perhaps TRBD1 (6 bases). This chain's CDR3 is CASIQGWTNEKLFF. CDR3 in DNA: TGTGCCAGCATCCAGGGGTGGACTAATGAAAAACTGTTTTTT.